The 2 T cell receptor beta chains below were found in one sample sequenced in a study of T cells in Graves' hyperthyroidism and ophthalmopathy. Amplified TCR beta CDR3 regions came from RNA transcripts. A first-round RT-PCR of the TCR CDR3 used the HTBI primer set. MiXCR was run by TCRdb on the multiplex PCR reads, yielding one entry per CDR3 protein. Of about 210,000 distinct CDR3 sequences in the sample, over 15% are singletons; the top ten hold around 52%. Sequencing input: blood. These receptors all stem from a man aged 50 or older with Graves' hyperthyroidism.

Many counts were recorded for this clonotype. The chain carries TRBV20-1 and TRBJ1-1; 7 bases agree with TRBD1. CDR1 is DFQATT and CDR2 is SNEGSKA in the germline V gene (reference sequence). V was pared by 5 bases and J by 4 bases, with 13 bases of the junction left unmatched. The CDR3 has 15 amino acids. The CDR3 nucleotides are TGCAGTGCTCCCGAGGCAGGGGGTTTAATCACTGAAGCTTTCTTT. It is translated as CSAPEAGGLITEAFF.

This clonotype was detected a few times. The chain has TRBV7-9 and TRBJ2-1; TRBD1 agrees at 7 bases. The CDR3 covers 15 residues. The germline gives CDR1 SEHNR, CDR2 FQNEAQ (reference sequence). J was trimmed by 5 bases and V by 5 bases; bases with no gene match: 9. The CDR3 sequence is CASSETGTVDNEQFF. The CDR3 DNA follows: TGTGCCAGCAGCGAGACAGGGACAGTTGACAATGAGCAGTTCTTC.